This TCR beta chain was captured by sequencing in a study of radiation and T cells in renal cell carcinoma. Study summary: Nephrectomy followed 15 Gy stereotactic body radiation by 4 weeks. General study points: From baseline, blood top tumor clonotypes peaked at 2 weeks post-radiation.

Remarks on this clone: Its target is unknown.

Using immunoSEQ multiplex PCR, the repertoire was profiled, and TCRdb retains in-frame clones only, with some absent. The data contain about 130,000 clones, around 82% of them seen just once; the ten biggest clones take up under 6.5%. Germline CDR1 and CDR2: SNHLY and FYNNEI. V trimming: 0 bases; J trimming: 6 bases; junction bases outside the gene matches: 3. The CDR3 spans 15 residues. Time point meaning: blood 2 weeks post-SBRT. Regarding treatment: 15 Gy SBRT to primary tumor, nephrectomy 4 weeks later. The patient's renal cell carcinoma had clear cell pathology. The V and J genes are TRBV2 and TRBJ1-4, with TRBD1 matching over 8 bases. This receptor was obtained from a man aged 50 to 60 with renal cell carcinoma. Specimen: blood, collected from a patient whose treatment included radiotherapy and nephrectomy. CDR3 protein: CASSEAPGGDEKLFF. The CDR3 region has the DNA TGTGCCAGCAGTGAAGCGCCAGGGGGCGATGAAAAACTGTTTTTT. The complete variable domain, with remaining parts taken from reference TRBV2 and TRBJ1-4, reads EPEVTQTPSHQVTQMGQEVILRCVPISNHLYFYWYRQILGQKVEFLVSFYNNEISEKSEIFDDQFSVERPDGSNFTLKIRSTKLEDSAMYFCASSEAPGGDEKLFFGSGTQLSVL.